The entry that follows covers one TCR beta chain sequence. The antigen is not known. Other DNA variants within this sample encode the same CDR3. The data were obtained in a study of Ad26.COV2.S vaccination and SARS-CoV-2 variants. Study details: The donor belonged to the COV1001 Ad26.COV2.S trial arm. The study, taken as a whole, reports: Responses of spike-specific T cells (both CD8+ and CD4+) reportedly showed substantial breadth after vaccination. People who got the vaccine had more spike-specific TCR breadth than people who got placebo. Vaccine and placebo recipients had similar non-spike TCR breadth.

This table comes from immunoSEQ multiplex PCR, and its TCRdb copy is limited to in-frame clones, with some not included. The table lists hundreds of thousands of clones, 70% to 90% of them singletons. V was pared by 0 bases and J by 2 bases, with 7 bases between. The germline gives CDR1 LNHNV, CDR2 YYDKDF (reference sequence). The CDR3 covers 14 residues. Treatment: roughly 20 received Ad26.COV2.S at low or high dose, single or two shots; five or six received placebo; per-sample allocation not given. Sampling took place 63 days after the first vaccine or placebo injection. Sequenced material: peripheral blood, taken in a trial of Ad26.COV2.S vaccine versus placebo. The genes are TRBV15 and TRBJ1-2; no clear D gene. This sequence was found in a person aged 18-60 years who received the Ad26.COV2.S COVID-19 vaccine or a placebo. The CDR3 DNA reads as TGTGCCACCAGCAGAGATCTGGGGAACTATGGCTACACCTTC. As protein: CATSRDLGNYGYTF.